This is a list of T cell receptor beta chains from one sample in a study of technical replicates of blood from several donors. The data were produced by immunoSEQ multiplex PCR, yet TCRdb's version contains in-frame clones alone and is incomplete. The sample lists about 59,000 clones; approximately 83% were seen once. Sequencing was performed on PBMCs. The receptors here all came from a human donor in good health. Some clones in this sample may be carry-over from other donors' samples. CDR3s include the opening cysteine and the closing phenylalanine or tryptophan. The D gene is left open where the match is weak. Clone size is given for some rows only: seen once, a few or many times, or a class if the clone is expanded.

j_call | d_call | clone_size | v_call | cdr3_nt | cdr3_aa
TRBJ2-7 | TRBD2 | . | TRBV6-4 | TGTGCCAGCAGTGTGGGAGGGATCTCATTTGGCGAGCAGTACTTC | CASSVGGISFGEQYF
TRBJ1-6 | . | . | TRBV9 | TGTGCCAGCAGCTCGGGGTTTAATTCACCCCTCCACTTT | CASSSGFNSPLHF
TRBJ1-3 | . | . | TRBV4-1 | TGCGCCAGCAGCCGCCGACAGGACTCTGGAAACACCATATATTTT | CASSRRQDSGNTIYF
TRBJ1-6 | . | . | TRBV7-9 | TGTGCCAGCAGCTCAGGGTTCACGAATTCACCCCTCCACTTT | CASSSGFTNSPLHF
TRBJ1-1 | TRBD1 | . | TRBV7-9 | TGTGCCAGCAGCTTCACAGGGGGGACTGAAGCTTTCTTT | CASSFTGGTEAFF
TRBJ1-1 | . | . | TRBV5-1 | TGCGCCAGCAGTAGGGGAAACACTGAAGCTTTCTTT | CASSRGNTEAFF
TRBJ2-2 | TRBD2 | . | TRBV4-3 | TGCGCCAGCAGCCGCGAACACGGTCTAGCGGGAGGGGAGCTGTTTTTT | CASSREHGLAGGELFF
TRBJ1-4 | . | . | TRBV7-2 | TGTGCCAGCAGCTTAGGCTATGTAACTAATGAAAAACTGTTTTTT | CASSLGYVTNEKLFF
TRBJ2-7 | . | . | TRBV30 | TGTGCCTGGAGTGTACGACAGGTCACAAACGAGCAGTACTTC | CAWSVRQVTNEQYF
TRBJ2-7 | . | . | TRBV7-9 | TGTGCCAGCAGCTTCAGGACCTACGAGCAGTACTTC | CASSFRTYEQYF
TRBJ2-1 | TRBD1 | . | TRBV2 | TGTGCCAGCACCCGGGACAGGGGGATCGATGAGCAGTTCTTC | CASTRDRGIDEQFF
TRBJ2-1 | TRBD2 | . | TRBV25-1 | TGTGCCAGCAGTGAACGGGGACTAGCGGAGTACAATGAGCAGTTCTTC | CASSERGLAEYNEQFF
TRBJ2-1 | . | few | TRBV7-9 | TGTGCCAGCAGCTCCCCTCTCGACAGATACAATGAGCAGTTCTTC | CASSSPLDRYNEQFF
TRBJ1-1 | TRBD1 | once | TRBV7-2 | TGTGCCAGCAGCTTAGTTTGGTTTACAGGGGGCAACACTGAAGCTTTCTTT | CASSLVWFTGGNTEAFF
TRBJ2-7 | . | . | TRBV5-4 | TGTGCCAGCAGCTTGGCCTCCGGCGGGATAACTGCCGAGCAGTACTTC | CASSLASGGITAEQYF
TRBJ2-2 | . | . | TRBV7-9 | TGTGCCAGCGGACAGCTACGAAAGGGGACCGGGGAGCTGTTTTTT | CASGQLRKGTGELFF
TRBJ1-2 | . | . | TRBV5-1 | TGCGCCAGCAGCTTGTGGAGGGGTTCGTTTGGCTACACCTTC | CASSLWRGSFGYTF
TRBJ2-3 | . | . | TRBV4-1 | TGCGCCAGCAGCCAAGACTGGGGCGGGGCTACCCTAGATACGCAGTATTTT | CASSQDWGGATLDTQYF
TRBJ2-1 | TRBD2 | . | TRBV11-1 | TGTGCCAGCAGCGGCGGACTAGCGGGGGGGTACTCCTACAATGAGCAGTTCTTC | CASSGGLAGGYSYNEQFF
TRBJ2-5 | TRBD2 | once | TRBV5-4 | TGTGCCAGCAGCTTGGGGTCTAGCGGACAAGAGACCCAGTACTTC | CASSLGSSGQETQYF
TRBJ1-5 | . | . | TRBV27 | TGTGCCAGCAGGACCCGAGGGGGGGCGGGCAATCAGCCCCAGCATTTT | CASRTRGGAGNQPQHF
TRBJ2-3 | . | . | TRBV4-3 | TGCGCCAGCAGCCAAGTGGGCAATCTAGCTACGCAGTATTTT | CASSQVGNLATQYF
TRBJ1-1 | . | medium-sized | TRBV7-2 | TGTGCCAGCAGCTTCGTCCGTAGCACTGAAGCTTTCTTT | CASSFVRSTEAFF
TRBJ1-1 | . | . | TRBV13 | TGTGCCAGCAGCCCTCGCCAGGGCAGGGGGAACACTGAAGCTTTCTTT | CASSPRQGRGNTEAFF
TRBJ2-2 | TRBD2 | . | TRBV2 | TGTGCCAGCAGTAAAAGCGGGGGGGAAGGAACCGGGGAGCTGTTTTTT | CASSKSGGEGTGELFF
TRBJ2-5 | . | . | TRBV12-5 | TGTGCTAGTGGTTTGTGGGGCGCACAGGGGGGGGAGACCCAGTACTTC | CASGLWGAQGGETQYF